This T cell receptor (beta chain) was recovered during a study of T cells expressing NK-cell markers. Study-level points and caveats: The study did not resolve the HCMV specificity of expanded NKG2C+ T cell clones. Dominant NKG2C+ clonotypes made up roughly 1.0-7.0% of CD8+ T cells in several donors.

With regard to this clonotype: Its antigen is not identified.

One entry per CDR3 protein, without DNA, is what TCRdb gives after re-calling the 5' RACE reads. The sample totals about 460,000 distinct CDR3 sequences; its top ten clones hold around 1.4%. The CDR3 length is 13 residues. The rearrangement joins TRBV12-3 or TRBV12-4 to TRBJ1-2; TCRdb proposes TRBD1, but this gene call is untestable without DNA. Sequences were obtained from blood T cells: a sorted CD56 or NKG2C T cell subset, CD4+ or CD8+ T cells, or bulk PBMC T cells (not recorded which). The clonotype comes from a woman in her fifties or sixties in good health. This CDR3 is CASRTGANYGYTF.